Shown below are 30 T cell receptor beta chains from a single sample sequenced in a study of shared clonotypes between healthy human individuals (dated by TCRdb to 2018 to 2021). To prepare the library, the immunoSEQ multiplex PCR assay was applied. Sourced from immuneACCESS, this table was stored by TCRdb with only in-frame sequences that have V and J called. A share of the clones is absent; for the studies checked, an unresolved V gene accounts for under half, and the remainder has no known explanation. In all, the sample holds about 680,000 clones, and just over 90% of those were seen once. The leading ten clones occupy about 24% of the sample. For the CD8 naive samples, CD45RO-negative cells were positively selected for CCR7, yielding a CD45RA+CCR7+ population from which TemRA cells were excluded. Sequencing was performed on naive CD8+ T cells sorted from blood. In light of the paper, this sample's cell subset or site label describes: CD45RA+CCR7+. Receptors originate from a man younger than 40 in good health.

V is TRBV15 and J is TRBJ2-1; 8 bases align to TRBD2. V shed 8 bases, J shed 4 bases, and the junction held 10 bases outside the gene matches. This CDR3 region has 15 residues. The germline gives CDR1 LNHNV, CDR2 YYDKDF (reference sequence). The CDR3 loop is CATEPEGLGYNEQFF. The CDR3 coding sequence is TGTGCCACCGAACCCGAGGGACTAGGTTACAATGAGCAGTTCTTC.

This clone was observed a single time. V gene TRBV28 combines with J gene TRBJ2-3; 8 bases map to TRBD2. The CDR3 sequence is 19 residues long. V lost 4 bases and J lost 2; bases outside the gene matches: 17. The germline V gene encodes CDR1 MDHEN and CDR2 SYDVKM. The CDR3 sequence is CASSSTSLLPGRATDTQYF. The CDR3 coding sequence is TGTGCCAGCAGTTCCACATCCCTCTTGCCCGGGAGGGCCACAGATACGCAGTATTTT.

The chain uses TRBV27 and TRBJ2-1; 9 nucleotides agree with TRBD2. Germline lookup yields CDR1 MNHEY and CDR2 SMNVEV (reference sequence). Germline trimming cut 3 bases from V and 8 bases from J; bases unmatched to any gene: 8. The CDR3 loop spans 15 amino acids. The DNA of the CDR3 is TGTGCCAGCAGTTTTAGCGGGAGAACCTCCCATGAGCAGTTCTTC. Translation gives CASSFSGRTSHEQFF.

CDR3 region: CASSLALAYGNTGELFF. CDR3 DNA: TGTGCCAGCAGCTTAGCTCTCGCGTACGGGAACACCGGGGAGCTGTTTTTT. This chain joins TRBV11-2 and TRBJ2-2; no clear D gene. Looked up from germline, CDR1 is SGHAT and CDR2 is FQNNGV. The CDR3 sequence is 17 residues long. With 1 base removed from V and 1 base from J, the gap between germline ends came to 13 bases.

The chain is built from TRBV11-3 and TRBJ2-1; D unclear. Germline assignment: CDR1 SGHNT and CDR2 YENEEA. The germline V and J ends were trimmed by 0 bases and 7 bases, with 4 bases remaining between them. This CDR3 has 12 amino acids. The CDR3 loop is CASSLDRNEQFF. Written as DNA, the CDR3 is TGTGCCAGCAGCTTAGATCGGAATGAGCAGTTCTTC.

The rearrangement joins TRBV27 to TRBJ1-1; the match to TRBD1 covers 7 bases. The ends lost 2 bases at V and 4 bases at J; junction bases unmatched: 10. The CDR3 totals 16 residues. Per germline, CDR1 MNHEY and CDR2 SMNVEV (reference sequence). The CDR3 DNA reads TGTGCCAGCAGTTTAGGACAGGAGCGGGCGGGCACTGAAGCTTTCTTT. This sequence encodes CASSLGQERAGTEAFF.

The chain recombines TRBV5-7 with TRBJ2-2; the D is unclear. TRBV5-7 is sorted into the ORF group, with uncertain function. The V end was cut by 0 bases, the J end by 5 bases, with 5 bases between. The CDR3 has 13 amino acids. Here the CDR3 DNA reads TGTGCCAGCAGCTTGGTGGGGACCGGGGAGCTGTTTTTT. This translates into CASSLVGTGELFF.

The genes are TRBV10-1 and TRBJ2-7, with no clear D. Deletions cut 3 bases from V and 6 bases from J, with 15 bases between. The CDR3 is 14 residues long. CDR1 WNHNN and CDR2 SYGVQD come from the germline V gene (reference sequence). Written as DNA, the CDR3 is TGCGCCAGCAGTGATGACCATCTATGGAGCGAGCAGTACTTC. Translated, it gives CASSDDHLWSEQYF.

This chain links TRBV7-8 with TRBJ2-5; the D is unclear. CDR1 and CDR2 from the germline V gene are SGHVS and FQNEAQ. CDR3 length: 14 residues. Trimming removed 4 bases from V and 1 base from J, with 10 bases in between. Here the CDR3 reads CASSSSELQETQYF. In DNA, the CDR3 is TGTGCCAGCAGCTCGAGCGAGCTCCAAGAGACCCAGTACTTC.

This clone showed up just a few times. The chain links TRBV6-5 to TRBJ2-5, with 7 bases that match TRBD1. Germline CDR1 reads MNHEY; CDR2 reads SVGAGI. After removal of 8 bases from V and 2 bases from J, the junction contained 5 bases not matched to a gene. This CDR3 region has 13 residues. The CDR3 loop reads CASWDSSQETQYF. Written as DNA, the CDR3 is TGTGCCAGCTGGGACAGCTCTCAAGAGACCCAGTACTTC.

The V gene is TRBV6-6, the J gene TRBJ1-2; 7 bases are shared with TRBD1. CDR3 size: 14 residues. Germline V lookup: CDR1 MNHNY, CDR2 SVGAGI (reference sequence). V was clipped by 3 bases and J by 4 bases; unmatched bases: 5. CDR3 nucleotide sequence: TGTGCCAGCAGTTATTCGACAGGGACCTATGGCTACACCTTC. Translated, it gives CASSYSTGTYGYTF.

The chain employs TRBV2 and TRBJ2-1; 7 nucleotides agree with TRBD2. V gave up 6 bases and J gave up 2 bases; unmatched junction bases: 7. The germline V gene encodes CDR1 SNHLY and CDR2 FYNNEI. The CDR3 covers 15 residues. The CDR3 nucleotides read TGTGCCAGCAGCTCCCGCGGGAGCCCCTACAATGAGCAGTTCTTC. It specifies CASSSRGSPYNEQFF.

The chain couples TRBV5-6 to TRBJ2-2; TRBD1 aligns across 10 bases. Losses at the gene ends were 0 bases for V and 7 bases for J; bases not matched to a gene: 6. The CDR3 totals 16 residues. The germline V gene encodes CDR1 SGHDT and CDR2 YYEEEE. The DNA for the CDR3 is TGTGCCAGCAGCTTGGTTGGACAGGGGGTCTTCGGGGAGCTGTTTTTT. Amino acid sequence: CASSLVGQGVFGELFF.

The rearrangement links TRBV5-1 to TRBJ2-7; D gene unclear. The V end was cut by 0 bases, the J end by 0 bases, with 10 bases between. Germline CDR1 and CDR2: SGHRS and YFSETQ. The CDR3 is made up of 15 amino acids. CDR3 DNA: TGCGCCAGCAGCTTGGGGCCAGGCAACTCCTACGAGCAGTACTTC. Translation gives CASSLGPGNSYEQYF.

This chain joins TRBV19 and TRBJ1-5; D ambiguous. Germline V gives CDR1 LNHDA, CDR2 SQIVND (reference sequence). The V end was cut by 7 bases, the J end by 2 bases, with 6 bases between. CDR3 length: 12 residues. CDR3 coding DNA: TGTGCCAGTACACGAGGCAATCAGCCCCAGCATTTT. Its protein product is CASTRGNQPQHF.

The chain uses TRBV13 and TRBJ1-2, with a tentative D call TRBD1 (6 bases). Per germline, CDR1 PRHDT and CDR2 FYEKMQ (reference sequence). V lost 3 bases and J lost 6, with 14 bases in between. This CDR3 comprises 14 residues. CDR3 DNA sequence: TGTGCCAGCAGCTTTGTGCAAGGGGGGAATGGCTACACCTTC. Its translation: CASSFVQGGNGYTF.

V and J are TRBV7-9 and TRBJ2-1, with 7 bases that match TRBD2. From germline, CDR1 is SEHNR and CDR2 FQNEAQ (reference sequence). The CDR3 has 15 residues. Trimming took 4 bases from V and 8 from J; bases not matched to a gene: 11. The CDR3 nucleotides read TGTGCCAGCAGCTCCCCTGGAGGGAGGGACTATGAGCAGTTCTTC. It is translated as CASSSPGGRDYEQFF.

The V gene is TRBV25-1, the J gene TRBJ1-2, with a possible D match to TRBD1 (5 bases). V was trimmed by 4 bases and J by 0 bases, leaving 15 bases between them. The V gene's germline CDR1 is MGHDK and CDR2 SYGVNS. The CDR3 spans 16 residues. DNA for the CDR3: TGTGCCAGCAGTGCCACGCTCGGGACGGCTAACTATGGCTACACCTTC. The encoded protein is CASSATLGTANYGYTF.

The chain's CDR3 is CASSYSSQEAGSYEQYF. The CDR3 DNA reads TGTGCCAGCAGTTATTCCTCCCAGGAGGCGGGGTCCTACGAGCAGTACTTC. The chain recombines TRBV28 with TRBJ2-7, with D perhaps matching TRBD2 (6 bases). V was pared by 4 bases and J by 1 base, with 20 bases between. The CDR3 is 17 amino acids. The V gene's germline CDR1 is MDHEN and CDR2 SYDVKM.

This rearrangement joins TRBV29-1 to TRBJ2-7; D perhaps matches TRBD1 (6 bases). Trimming removed 1 base from V and 0 bases from J, with 16 bases in between. CDR1 and CDR2 (germline): SQVTM, ANQGSEA. This CDR3 has 16 residues. CDR3 in DNA: TGCAGCGTTGAAGGCGAGGAAGGGGGAACCTCCTACGAGCAGTACTTC. Residues: CSVEGEEGGTSYEQYF.

The genes are TRBV15 and TRBJ2-3; 7 positions agree with TRBD2. Germline V gene sequence: CDR1 LNHNV, CDR2 YYDKDF (reference sequence). The CDR3 length is 18 residues. Losses at the gene ends were 6 bases for V and 3 bases for J; bases not matched to a gene: 18. CDR3 sequence (DNA): TGTGCCACCAGGAGGACTAGTCCACCACTCACGGATACAGATACGCAGTATTTT. Encoded protein: CATRRTSPPLTDTDTQYF.

The genes are TRBV4-3 and TRBJ2-1, with 11 bases identical to TRBD2. With 7 bases clipped from V and 6 bases from J, the junction kept 11 bases outside the gene matches. Germline CDR1 and CDR2: LGHNA and YSLEER. The length of the CDR3 is 16 residues. The CDR3, as DNA: TGCGCCAGCACCCCCATTGTTAGCGGGAGGGCCAATGAGCAGTTCTTC. Translated, it gives CASTPIVSGRANEQFF.

V is TRBV5-6 and J is TRBJ2-7; D possibly uses TRBD1 or TRBD2 (6 bases each). Germline V CDR1 and CDR2: SGHDT, YYEEEE. This CDR3 contains 14 residues. V lost 1 base, J lost 2 bases, and 10 bases lay in between. CDR3 DNA: TGTGCCAGCAGCTTGCGGGGGCGAACCTACGAGCAGTACTTC. Amino acid sequence: CASSLRGRTYEQYF.

The J gene is TRBJ2-7, the V gene TRBV7-9; TRBD1 aligns across 8 bases. The CDR3 spans 19 residues. Losses at the gene ends were 4 bases for V and 4 bases for J; bases not matched to a gene: 21. The germline gives CDR1 SEHNR, CDR2 FQNEAQ (reference sequence). CDR3 sequence: CASSSLGRTVGQGTYEQYF. CDR3 DNA: TGTGCCAGCAGCTCACTCGGACGGACCGTCGGACAGGGAACTTACGAGCAGTACTTC.

A single count supports this clone. The chain links TRBV10-3 to TRBJ2-5; D gene uncertain. V was shortened by 10 bases and J by 2 bases, with 14 bases between the two germline ends. Germline-derived CDR1 and CDR2 are ENHRY and SYGVKD. This CDR3 region has 13 residues. The CDR3 here is CATRNGSQETQYF. Written as DNA, the CDR3 is TGTGCCACCCGAAACGGCAGTCAAGAGACCCAGTACTTC.

The chain uses TRBV9 and TRBJ2-1, with D maybe TRBD1 (6 bases). The CDR3 sequence is 16 residues long. Trimming shortened V by 3 bases and J by 3 bases, and 16 bases separated the two germline ends. Germline loops: CDR1 SGDLS, CDR2 YYNGEE. The CDR3 region is CASSGLTGNIYNEQFF. The DNA for the CDR3 is TGTGCCAGCAGCGGACTGACAGGTAACATCTACAATGAGCAGTTCTTC.

This chain joins TRBV10-2 and TRBJ2-7; 12 bases are shared with TRBD2. The J segment lost 1 base and the V segment lost 6 bases, leaving 1 base of the junction unmatched. The CDR3 runs 14 residues. Germline V lookup: CDR1 WSHSY, CDR2 SAAADI. CDR3 in amino acids: CASSGTSGSYEQYF. The CDR3 bases are TGCGCCAGCAGCGGGACTAGCGGGTCCTACGAGCAGTACTTC.

V is TRBV29-1 and J is TRBJ2-3; D could derive from TRBD1 or TRBD2 (5 bases each). Looked up from germline, CDR1 is SQVTM and CDR2 is ANQGSEA. The CDR3 contains 13 residues. Trimming stripped 4 bases from V and 3 bases from J, with 11 bases between. The CDR3 DNA reads TGCAGCGTTGTGAGGGCAGGGACAGATACGCAGTATTTT. This encodes CSVVRAGTDTQYF.

The chain recombines TRBV6-1 with TRBJ1-1; perhaps TRBD1 as D (5 bases). This CDR3 is built from 13 residues. Deletions cut 6 bases from V and 6 bases from J, with 14 bases between. Per germline, CDR1 MNHNS and CDR2 SASEGT. The CDR3 sequence: CASSPTAGPEAFF. CDR3 sequence (DNA): TGTGCCAGCAGCCCCACCGCGGGGCCTGAAGCTTTCTTT.

The chain's CDR3 is CASSVAQDRNYGYTF. CDR3 sequence (DNA): TGTGCCAGCAGCGTAGCACAAGACAGGAACTATGGCTACACCTTC. V gene TRBV9 combines with J gene TRBJ1-2, with a weak D call TRBD1 (6 bases). Trimming stripped 0 bases from V and 2 bases from J, with 11 bases between. This CDR3 contains 15 residues. Germline V gene sequence: CDR1 SGDLS, CDR2 YYNGEE.